Shown below are 15 T cell receptor beta chains from a single sample sequenced in a study of T cell repertoires in cytomegalovirus infection. One entry per CDR3 protein results from TCRdb running MiXCR on the reads. This sample carries over 250,000 distinct CDR3 sequences, less than 25% of them seen once, and the ten largest clones take approximately 19%. No antigen is known for these receptors. The specimen was cultured PBMCs, collected from culture after CMV antigen stimulation. The receptor source for this set is a human donor in good health (CMV status not recorded). Some clones in this sample may be carry-over from other donors' samples.

This clonotype was picked up a small number of times. V usage is TRBV2 and J usage is TRBJ2-3; TRBD2 aligns across 11 bases. Germline V lookup: CDR1 SNHLY, CDR2 FYNNEI. V trimming: 4 bases; J trimming: 5 bases; junction bases outside the gene matches: 5. This CDR3 spans 15 amino acids. As DNA, the CDR3 is TGTGCCAGCAGTGTCCTCGGACTAGCGGGAGATACGCAGTATTTT. It specifies CASSVLGLAGDTQYF.

This clonotype has just a few counts. The chain joins TRBV6-1 to TRBJ2-4; D is unclear. In germline, CDR1 is MNHNS, CDR2 SASEGT. The CDR3 has 16 amino acids. V lost 0 bases and J lost 0, with 9 bases in between. CDR3 coding DNA: TGTGCCAGCAGTGAAGCTGGAACCCTAGCCAAAAACATTCAGTACTTC. This gives the protein CASSEAGTLAKNIQYF.

The chain carries TRBV4-1 and TRBJ1-5; D is uncertain. This CDR3 region has 15 residues. V dropped 1 base and J dropped 1 base, with 8 bases sitting between them. Germline lookup yields CDR1 MGHRA and CDR2 YSYEKL. The CDR3, as DNA: TGCGCCAGCAGCCAAGCGGGGATGAGCAATCAGCCCCAGCATTTT. Its protein is CASSQAGMSNQPQHF.

Only a few counts were recorded for this clonotype. The V gene is TRBV28, the J gene TRBJ1-2; D possibly corresponds to TRBD1 (6 bases). Trimming removed 6 bases from V and 8 bases from J, with 13 bases in between. Germline CDR1 reads MDHEN; CDR2 reads SYDVKM. The CDR3 length is 12 residues. The CDR3 bases are TGTGCCAGCAGCGCTACAGGGCAAGGCTACACCTTC. Translating gives CASSATGQGYTF.

The genes are TRBV11-3 and TRBJ2-1; 8 bases match TRBD2. The CDR3 has 15 amino acids. J gave up 9 bases and V 5 bases, and 12 bases lay outside the gene matches. Per the germline V gene, CDR1 is SGHNT and CDR2 is YENEEA. The CDR3 DNA reads TGTGCCAGCAGCCAAGATGGACTAGCTCGTCCTGAGCAGTTCTTC. It is translated as CASSQDGLARPEQFF.

This clonotype has just a few counts. The chain uses TRBV11-2 and TRBJ1-1; tentatively, D is TRBD1 (5 bases). The CDR3 covers 14 residues. The germline CDR1 and CDR2 sequences are SGHAT and FQNNGV. Trimming took off 0 bases at V and 10 bases at J, with 15 bases between the two ends. This CDR3 is CASSLDRDRSGAFF. The CDR3 region has the DNA TGTGCCAGCAGCTTAGATAGGGACCGCAGTGGAGCTTTCTTT.

This chain uses TRBV18 with TRBJ1-1, with 8 nucleotides matching TRBD1. The germline V gene has CDR1 KGHSH and CDR2 LQKENI. The CDR3 extends over 13 amino acids. The ends lost 5 bases at V and 3 bases at J; junction bases unmatched: 2. This chain's CDR3 is CASSTGGDTEAFF. Written as DNA, the CDR3 is TGTGCCAGCTCAACAGGGGGGGACACTGAAGCTTTCTTT.

The table lists this clonotype with a few counts. The rearrangement uses TRBV6-6 and TRBJ1-1; unclear D gene. V was cut by 3 bases and J by 4 bases, with 12 bases left in between. The CDR3 contains 14 residues. Germline values: CDR1 MNHNY, CDR2 SVGAGI (reference sequence). This CDR3 reads CASSYYGGGTEAFF. The DNA of the CDR3 is TGTGCCAGCAGTTATTATGGTGGAGGCACTGAAGCTTTCTTT.

This clonotype was observed a few times. The chain is built from TRBV20-1 and TRBJ1-4; no firm D call. This CDR3 region has 11 residues. The V gene's germline CDR1 is DFQATT and CDR2 SNEGSKA (reference sequence). Trimming took 6 bases from V and 8 from J, leaving 10 bases between them. This chain's CDR3 is CSAWFREKLFF. DNA of the CDR3: TGCAGTGCCTGGTTTCGGGAAAAACTGTTTTTT.

The chain combines TRBV7-9 with TRBJ2-5; the match to TRBD2 covers 11 bases. CDR3 size: 17 residues. V shed 2 bases and J 1 base; nucleotides not matched to a gene: 6. CDR1 and CDR2 (germline): SEHNR, FQNEAQ (reference sequence). The CDR3 nucleotides read TGTGCCAGCAGCTTATGGCTGGGGACTAGCGGCCAAGAGACCCAGTACTTC. Residues: CASSLWLGTSGQETQYF.

In this sample, this clonotype turned up a few times. The gene calls are TRBV11-2 and TRBJ2-1, with TRBD2 matching 7 bases. The V gene's germline CDR1 is SGHAT and CDR2 FQNNGV. The CDR3 totals 15 residues. The J segment lost 4 bases and the V segment lost 2 bases, leaving 5 bases of the junction unmatched. The CDR3 nucleotides read TGTGCCAGCAGCTTATCTAGCGGACGATACAATGAGCAGTTCTTC. Residues: CASSLSSGRYNEQFF.

The sample holds many counts of this clonotype. V and J are TRBV12-3 or TRBV12-4 and TRBJ2-5; 8 bases are a match to TRBD2. V lost 5 bases to trimming and J lost 2 bases; unmatched junction nucleotides: 10. CDR3 size: 16 residues. The CDR3 protein is CASSRGGQRGQETQYF. The CDR3 nucleotides read TGTGCCAGCAGTCGGGGGGGGCAAAGGGGGCAAGAGACCCAGTACTTC.

This clonotype was picked up many times. The chain combines TRBV7-2 with TRBJ1-1; D is ambiguous. V was clipped by 3 bases and J by 0 bases, with 8 bases between them. The CDR3 consists of 14 residues. CDR1 and CDR2 (germline): SGHTA, FQGNSA. The CDR3 coding sequence is TGTGCCAGCAGCTTCACTGGGCTGAACACTGAAGCTTTCTTT. Protein: CASSFTGLNTEAFF.

The chain has TRBV6-8 and TRBJ1-2; no clear D. The CDR3 covers 14 residues. V was pared by 5 bases and J by 1 base, with 11 bases between. Germline CDR1 MNHGY, CDR2 SAAAGT. Here the CDR3 DNA reads TGTGCCAGCAGTCCTATAACAGATAACTATGGCTACACCTTC. Its translation: CASSPITDNYGYTF.

This clonotype was detected ten times or more. The chain links TRBV7-9 to TRBJ1-4; 7 nucleotides line up with TRBD1. The V gene's germline CDR1 is SEHNR and CDR2 FQNEAQ (reference sequence). Losses at the gene ends were 6 bases for V and 4 bases for J; bases not matched to a gene: 8. The CDR3 is 15 amino acids. The CDR3: CASRPDRVGNEKLFF. The CDR3 DNA reads TGTGCCAGCAGACCTGACAGGGTTGGTAATGAAAAACTGTTTTTT. Together with reference TRBV7-9 and TRBJ1-4, the CDR3 gives the full variable domain: DTGVSQNPRHKITKRGQNVTFRCDPISEHNRLYWYRQTLGQGPEFLTYFQNEAQLEKSRLLSDRFSAERPKGSFSTLEIQRTEQGDSAMYLCASRPDRVGNEKLFFGSGTQLSVL.